A single sample gave rise to the 13 T cell receptor beta chains below, sequenced in a study of siplizumab effects on memory and regulatory T cells (dated by TCRdb to the late 2010s). Library generation was performed with the immunoSEQ multiplex PCR assay. TCRdb took this table from immuneACCESS and kept in-frame rearrangements with V and J called. Such tables lack part of the clones; where checked against another copy, unresolved V genes explain under half of the gap, and the rest is unexplained. The sample table lists roughly 60,000 clones, 96% of them with a count of one. The ten most abundant clones make up more than 0.095% of the sample. The source material was naive CD8+ T cells sorted from blood. According to the study, the label for this sample's cell subset or site signals: unstimulated naive T cells. These receptor sequences come from a human donor in good health.

This chain uses TRBV9 with TRBJ2-2; TRBD1 agrees at 10 bases. Germline trimming cut 7 bases from V and 3 bases from J; bases unmatched to any gene: 0. CDR1 SGDLS and CDR2 YYNGEE come from the germline V gene. The CDR3 is 13 residues long. CDR3 in amino acids: CASGTGDTGELFF. For the CDR3, the DNA is TGTGCCAGCGGGACAGGGGACACCGGGGAGCTGTTTTTT.

The chain recombines TRBV4-1 with TRBJ2-5; D may be TRBD2 (6 bases). The CDR3 contains 16 residues. CDR1 and CDR2 (germline): MGHRA, YSYEKL. Trimming removed 2 bases at V and 2 bases at J, with 15 bases between. The CDR3 spells CASSQPSVPFQETQYF. In DNA form, the CDR3 reads TGCGCCAGCAGCCAACCTAGCGTACCTTTTCAAGAGACCCAGTACTTC.

This clone has just one count. The V gene is TRBV28, the J gene TRBJ2-5; D is unclear. CDR3 length: 14 amino acids. The V gene's germline CDR1 is MDHEN and CDR2 SYDVKM. V shed 5 bases and J shed 7 bases, with 17 bases lying between them. The DNA of the CDR3 is TGTGCCAGCAGTCCTCCCTTTTATCCCGGGACCCAGTACTTC. This encodes CASSPPFYPGTQYF.

This chain links TRBV2 with TRBJ2-2, with 8 bases fitting TRBD2. Unmatched junction bases numbered 3, after V lost 8 bases and J lost 1 base. Germline CDR1 and CDR2: SNHLY and FYNNEI. The CDR3 contains 14 residues. The CDR3 nucleotides are TGTGCCAGCGGGGGACTAGGGAACACCGGGGAGCTGTTTTTT. Residues: CASGGLGNTGELFF.

This chain uses TRBV5-4 with TRBJ2-6, with 7 nucleotides matching TRBD1. The CDR3 is 18 amino acids. V lost 0 bases to trimming and J lost 0 bases; unmatched junction nucleotides: 6. CDR1 SGHNT and CDR2 YYREEE come from the germline V gene (reference sequence). This chain's CDR3 is CASSLEGARRSGANVLTF. The CDR3 nucleotides are TGTGCCAGCAGCTTGGAGGGGGCCCGGCGCTCTGGGGCCAACGTCCTGACTTTC.

The gene calls are TRBV7-3 and TRBJ2-5; 7 bases match TRBD2. Germline assignment: CDR1 SGHTA and CDR2 FQGTGA. The CDR3 is 15 amino acids. Trimming removed 2 bases from V and 2 bases from J; junction bases left unmatched: 5. The CDR3 DNA reads as TGTGCCAGCAGCTTATTAGCTAGCGGACAAGAGACCCAGTACTTC. Protein product: CASSLLASGQETQYF.

V usage is TRBV5-4 and J usage is TRBJ1-6, with D perhaps matching TRBD1 (5 bases). CDR3 length: 14 amino acids. Germline values: CDR1 SGHNT, CDR2 YYREEE (reference sequence). Trimming pared 6 bases from V and 9 bases from J, leaving 16 bases between. CDR3 region: CASIDGGNSSPLHF. The CDR3 nucleotides are TGTGCCAGCATCGATGGGGGGAATTCTTCACCCCTCCACTTT.

This clone appeared once. The chain couples TRBV9 to TRBJ2-7; D is tentatively TRBD1 or TRBD2 (5 bases each). Trimming left V 6 bases short and J 2 bases short, with 12 bases between. Per the germline V gene, CDR1 is SGDLS and CDR2 is YYNGEE. The CDR3 is 13 amino acids. CDR3 region: CASNQGGPYEQYF. CDR3 bases: TGTGCCAGCAATCAGGGCGGGCCCTACGAGCAGTACTTC.

The chain uses TRBV30 and TRBJ1-2; D unresolved. V was trimmed by 1 base and J by 3 bases, leaving 9 bases between them. Germline V gives CDR1 GTSNPN, CDR2 SVGIG (reference sequence). The length of the CDR3 is 13 residues. The CDR3 nucleotides read TGTGCCTGGAGTGGGGCTAACTACTATGGCTACACCTTC. Encoded protein: CAWSGANYYGYTF.

The gene calls are TRBV6-6 and TRBJ2-7, with D uncertain. Germline values: CDR1 MNHNY, CDR2 SVGAGI (reference sequence). V was clipped by 0 bases and J by 4 bases, with 4 bases between them. The CDR3 length is 12 residues. The CDR3 reads CASSYSFYEQYF. DNA for the CDR3: TGTGCCAGCAGTTACTCCTTTTACGAGCAGTACTTC.

Comment on this clone: Different DNA sequences within this sample yield the same CDR3. The rearrangement uses TRBV19 and TRBJ1-2; possibly TRBD1 for D (6 bases). Germline V gene lookup returns CDR1 LNHDA and CDR2 SQIVND (reference sequence). This CDR3 contains 12 residues. With 1 base removed from V and 6 bases from J, the gap between germline ends came to 6 bases. The CDR3 sequence is CASSIGTDGYTF. The CDR3 DNA sequence: TGTGCCAGTAGTATAGGGACAGATGGCTACACCTTC.

This chain uses TRBV2 with TRBJ1-3, with D unresolved. The germline gives CDR1 SNHLY, CDR2 FYNNEI. This CDR3 contains 15 residues. Trimming took 4 bases from V and 0 from J, leaving 10 bases between them. CDR3 sequence (DNA): TGTGCCAGCAGTGTGAGTGCTAGCTCTGGAAACACCATATATTTT. Translation: CASSVSASSGNTIYF.

The chain combines TRBV18 with TRBJ1-4; D gene unclear. In germline, CDR1 is KGHSH, CDR2 LQKENI. V lost 3 bases and J 4 bases, leaving 15 bases between the germline ends. This CDR3 is 16 amino acids long. The CDR3 sequence: CASSPETADYNEKLFF. Here the CDR3 DNA reads TGTGCCAGCTCACCCGAGACGGCTGACTATAATGAAAAACTGTTTTTT.